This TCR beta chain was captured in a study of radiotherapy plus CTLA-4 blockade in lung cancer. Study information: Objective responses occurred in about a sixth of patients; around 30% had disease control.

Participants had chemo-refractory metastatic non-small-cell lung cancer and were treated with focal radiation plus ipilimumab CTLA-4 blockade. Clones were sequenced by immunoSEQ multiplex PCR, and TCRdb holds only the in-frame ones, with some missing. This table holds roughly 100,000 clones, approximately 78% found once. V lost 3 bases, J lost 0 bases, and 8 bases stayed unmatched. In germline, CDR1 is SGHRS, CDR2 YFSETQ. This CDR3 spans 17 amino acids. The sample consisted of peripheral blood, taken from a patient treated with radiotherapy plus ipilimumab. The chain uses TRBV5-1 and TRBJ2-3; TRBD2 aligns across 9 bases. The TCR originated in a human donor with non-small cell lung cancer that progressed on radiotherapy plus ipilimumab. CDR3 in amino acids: CASSSGGGRASTDTQYF. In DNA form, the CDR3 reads TGCGCCAGCAGCTCTGGAGGCGGGAGGGCCAGCACAGATACGCAGTATTTT.